This T cell receptor beta chain was identified in a study of blood T cell repertoires in COVID-19 (TCRdb year 2020). Broadly, across the study: Collaborator samples came from the United States, Italy and Spain and covered acute and convalescent phases of COVID-19. Samples were obtained from the ongoing ImmuneRACE study (first 160 participants) and from over a thousand subjects provided by 6 global collaborators. The prospective study material was composed of cDNA or gDNA derived from T cells, B-cell-depleted T cells, or PBMCs. A freely available public database, intended as a resource for researchers studying the immune response to SARS-CoV-2, is where the repertoires were released. Where available, HLA class I and class II types were taken from metadata supplied by the sample provider and were not determined by assay-based typing. Deeply sampled blood TCRbeta repertoires from subjects exposed to, actively infected with, or recovered from COVID-19 were included in the dataset. Sample metadata almost always included a de-identified subject ID, COVID-19 status, age in years and sex. Study-wide findings and limitations: How much clinical and demographic metadata was included differed by source and by participant, and the metadata was provided uncurated.

Of note for this clone: The antigen it recognizes is unknown. Base qualities are not recorded, but no much larger clone differs from it by a single base.

Collaborating institutions collected whole blood in K2EDTA tubes following their own protocols. For TCRbeta analysis, collaborators shipped samples as frozen whole blood, isolated PBMCs, or DNA extracted from either of those sample types. The immunoSEQ Assay, a bias-controlled multiplex PCR, was used to amplify TCRbeta CDR3 regions from genomic DNA. In the source study's methods: The number of nucleated cells in each sample was estimated from the amplification of reference gene primers within the assay. Sequence reads were collapsed and filtered to measure the absolute abundance of every unique TCRbeta CDR3 rearrangement. Productive Simpson clonality was computed per sample as the square root of Simpson's diversity index over productive rearrangements. The source is immuneACCESS, and TCRdb retained only in-frame sequences with V and J called. Part of the clones is not carried over; for the studies checked, unresolved V genes explain less than half of this, and the remainder is unexplained. V, J and clone size reflect that table, while D and trimming were determined from the DNA. In this sample the table shows about 170,000 clones, around 87% of which occur a single time. Of the sample, around 3.5% is held by the ten largest clones.

Sequences MGHDK (CDR1) and SYGVNS (CDR2) are obtained from the germline V gene. From V the trimming removes 8 bases and from J it removes 6 bases, while the gene matches leave 17 bases of the junction unaccounted for. The CDR3, from cysteine to phenylalanine, totals 17 residues. Here the CDR3 DNA is all that survives: 51 bases in frame from base 1. This receptor was identified in a man aged 18-30 years with active or convalescent COVID-19. Sequenced material: peripheral blood. Recombination joined TRBV25-1 with TRBJ2-2, with 8 bases aligning to TRBD2. CDR3 protein: CASQEGPGLDLAGELFF. Read as DNA, the sequence is TGTGCCAGCCAAGAGGGTCCGGGACTAGATTTGGCCGGGGAGCTGTTTTTT.